One sample yielded the 31 T cell receptor beta chains listed below, sequenced in a study of control samples from healthy donors and cancer patients. Sequencing was performed with immunoSEQ multiplex PCR; in TCRdb, only in-frame clones are kept and a portion is missing. Of approximately 72,000 clones in the sample, approximately 89% were seen once. Material: blood. The receptors derive from a man over 45 in good health.

This chain joins TRBV7-9 and TRBJ1-1, with a weak D call TRBD1 (6 bases). The germline V and J ends were trimmed by 5 bases and 7 bases, with 11 bases remaining between them. The length of the CDR3 is 12 residues. Germline V lookup: CDR1 SEHNR, CDR2 FQNEAQ (reference sequence). The CDR3 coding sequence is TGTGCCAGCAGCCTCAGGGGTGGTGAAGCTTTCTTT. This sequence encodes CASSLRGGEAFF.

For the CDR3, the DNA is TGTGCCAGCAGTTACTCCGGACAGGGGACGAATTCACCCCTCCACTTT. It yields the protein CASSYSGQGTNSPLHF. This chain connects TRBV6-5 to TRBJ1-6; 9 nucleotides align to TRBD1. CDR1 MNHEY and CDR2 SVGAGI come from the germline V gene. This CDR3 has 16 residues. After removal of 0 bases from V and 7 bases from J, the junction contained 4 bases not matched to a gene.

This chain joins TRBV5-6 and TRBJ2-7; 11 bases align to TRBD1. Germline CDR1 is SGHDT and CDR2 is YYEEEE. The trim removed 7 bases at V and 7 bases at J, leaving 13 bases unmatched. The CDR3 runs 15 residues. The CDR3, as DNA: TGTGCCAGCGCCCGGTGGGGACAGGGGGTAGGGGAGCAGTACTTC. Translation gives CASARWGQGVGEQYF.

The chain couples TRBV3-1 (or the pseudogene TRBV3-2) to TRBJ1-2; a weak D match, TRBD1 (6 bases). Deletions cut 1 base from V and 8 bases from J, with 11 bases between. The CDR3 runs 13 residues. Germline CDR1 and CDR2: LGHDT and YNNKEL (reference sequence). The CDR3 DNA is TGTGCCAGCAGCCAAGCCCCAGGGGTAGGCTACACCTTC. This sequence encodes CASSQAPGVGYTF.

The chain links TRBV19 to TRBJ2-1; TRBD2 aligns across 10 bases. Trimming removed 5 bases from V and 6 bases from J; junction bases left unmatched: 4. The germline gives CDR1 LNHDA, CDR2 SQIVND (reference sequence). This CDR3 has 14 residues. CDR3 in amino acids: CASSGLAGANEQFF. The CDR3 DNA follows: TGTGCCAGTAGTGGTCTAGCGGGGGCCAATGAGCAGTTCTTC.

The rearrangement joins TRBV19 to TRBJ2-1; maybe TRBD1 (5 bases). V lost 5 bases to trimming and J lost 5 bases, with 13 bases between them. The germline CDR1 and CDR2 sequences are LNHDA and SQIVND (reference sequence). The CDR3 spans 14 residues. CDR3 DNA: TGTGCCAGTAGTTGGCCAGGGATAAACAATGAGCAGTTCTTC. It codes for CASSWPGINNEQFF.

This clone was found once. The chain has TRBV5-1 and TRBJ1-5, with D hard to call. The germline V gene encodes CDR1 SGHRS and CDR2 YFSETQ. The CDR3 length is 13 residues. Trimming left V 5 bases short and J 0 bases short, with 6 bases between. Here the CDR3 reads CASSVSSNQPQHF. CDR3 DNA: TGCGCCAGCAGTGTATCTAGCAATCAGCCCCAGCATTTT.

The V and J genes are TRBV10-3 and TRBJ1-1; 7 nucleotides match TRBD1. After removal of 10 bases from V and 3 bases from J, the junction contained 8 bases not matched to a gene. Looked up from germline, CDR1 is ENHRY and CDR2 is SYGVKD. CDR3 size: 13 residues. The CDR3 DNA follows: TGTGCCACGGTCGACAGGGTTGACACTGAAGCTTTCTTT. It encodes CATVDRVDTEAFF.

The V and J genes are TRBV2 and TRBJ2-1, with D hard to call. The CDR3 length is 15 residues. V was cut by 0 bases and J by 4 bases, with 10 bases left in between. Per germline, CDR1 SNHLY and CDR2 FYNNEI. DNA of the CDR3: TGTGCCAGCAGTGAAGCGCTCGGATCATACAATGAGCAGTTCTTC. Its protein is CASSEALGSYNEQFF.

V usage is TRBV5-1 and J usage is TRBJ2-2, with TRBD2 identical over 7 bases. The CDR3 has 15 residues. Unmatched junction bases numbered 10, after V lost 4 bases and J lost 7 bases. Germline V gene lookup returns CDR1 SGHRS and CDR2 YFSETQ. The CDR3 loop reads CASSPPAGLGGELFF. The CDR3 region has the DNA TGCGCCAGCAGCCCTCCCGCAGGACTAGGCGGGGAGCTGTTTTTT.

V usage is TRBV24-1 and J usage is TRBJ2-2, with D possibly matching TRBD1 (5 bases). Trimming cost V 5 bases and J 0 bases, with 6 bases left between them. The CDR3 is 14 residues long. In germline, CDR1 is KGHDR, CDR2 SFDVKD. CDR3 residues: CATSGQSNTGELFF. In DNA, the CDR3 is TGTGCCACCAGTGGACAGTCGAACACCGGGGAGCTGTTTTTT.

J is TRBJ2-3 and V is TRBV27, with 7 positions matching TRBD1. This CDR3 contains 15 residues. Germline V gives CDR1 MNHEY, CDR2 SMNVEV (reference sequence). The junction had 4 bases not matched to a gene; V was cut back by 4 bases and J by 0 bases. The CDR3 protein is CASSSGTVSTDTQYF. The CDR3 DNA reads TGTGCCAGCAGTTCCGGGACAGTGAGCACAGATACGCAGTATTTT.

V gene TRBV6-2 or TRBV6-3 combines with J gene TRBJ1-2, with 8 bases fitting TRBD1. Germline CDR1 MNHEY, CDR2 SVGEGT. V shed 5 bases and J 8 bases; nucleotides not matched to a gene: 7. The CDR3 has 13 amino acids. This chain's CDR3 is CASSPGTGSGYTF. CDR3 bases: TGTGCCAGCAGTCCCGGGACAGGTTCCGGCTACACCTTC.

The CDR3 DNA sequence: TGTGCCAGCAGCATCAAGCGGGGGCGAAGTGAAAAACTGTTTTTT. Amino acid sequence: CASSIKRGRSEKLFF. This chain links TRBV3-1 (or the pseudogene TRBV3-2) with TRBJ1-4; tentatively, D is TRBD1 (6 bases). Between the trimmed V and J ends, which lost 5 bases and 7 bases, there was a span of 17 bases. Germline V gene sequence: CDR1 LGHDT, CDR2 YNNKEL (reference sequence). This CDR3 comprises 15 residues.

DNA for the CDR3: TGTGCCAGCAGTTACTCCCGGACAGGCTTTTCTTCACCCCTCCACTTT. It encodes CASSYSRTGFSSPLHF. This chain uses TRBV6-6 with TRBJ1-6; 7 nucleotides line up with TRBD1. The CDR3 is 16 amino acids. Germline-derived CDR1 and CDR2 are MNHNY and SVGAGI (reference sequence). Unmatched junction bases numbered 8, after V lost 0 bases and J lost 9 bases.

The V call is TRBV5-1, the J call TRBJ1-4; 8 bases map to TRBD1. Germline V CDR1 and CDR2: SGHRS, YFSETQ. V shed 4 bases and J 4 bases; nucleotides not matched to a gene: 6. This CDR3 comprises 15 residues. This chain's CDR3 is CASSRGTGRNEKLFF. In DNA form, the CDR3 reads TGCGCCAGCAGCAGGGGGACAGGCCGTAATGAAAAACTGTTTTTT.

The chain links TRBV5-1 to TRBJ1-1; 8 bases are a match to TRBD1. Germline V CDR1 and CDR2: SGHRS, YFSETQ. This CDR3 spans 16 amino acids. Trimming took 0 bases from V and 7 from J; bases not matched to a gene: 11. The CDR3 coding sequence is TGCGCCAGCAGCTTGGGAGACAGGGGTCTCGGTGGTGAAGCTTTCTTT. Translation gives CASSLGDRGLGGEAFF.

This clone was detected a few times. The chain is built from TRBV11-2 and TRBJ2-1; the D gene is possibly TRBD1 (5 bases). Germline V gene sequence: CDR1 SGHAT, CDR2 FQNNGV. The CDR3 sequence is 13 residues long. V lost 4 bases and J lost 9, with 13 bases in between. The CDR3 loop is CASSSMGPGEQFF. The CDR3 region has the DNA TGTGCCAGCAGCTCCATGGGGCCCGGTGAGCAGTTCTTC. The whole variable domain, filled in from reference TRBV11-2 and TRBJ2-1, reads EAGVAQSPRYKIIEKRQSVAFWCNPISGHATLYWYQQILGQGPKLLIQFQNNGVVDDSQLPKDRFSAERLKGVDSTLKIQPAKLEDSAVYLCASSSMGPGEQFFGPGTRLTVL.

This clone has only one observation. The chain joins TRBV7-9 to TRBJ2-5, with D perhaps matching TRBD2 (7 bases). With 0 bases removed from V and 5 bases from J, the gap between germline ends came to 10 bases. This CDR3 is 14 amino acids long. Germline V CDR1 and CDR2: SEHNR, FQNEAQ (reference sequence). This chain's CDR3 is CASSLAGGGETQYF. CDR3 coding DNA: TGTGCCAGCAGCTTAGCAGGGGGAGGGGAGACCCAGTACTTC.

Remarks on this clone: Other DNA sequences in the same sample also yield this CDR3. The rearrangement links TRBV7-6 to TRBJ1-6; D call uncertain. Per germline, CDR1 SGHVS and CDR2 FNYEAQ. V lost 5 bases to trimming and J lost 2 bases, with 10 bases between them. The CDR3 has 15 amino acids. DNA for the CDR3: TGTGCCAGCAGCCGGACGGCCGCCTATAATTCACCCCTCCACTTT. This encodes CASSRTAAYNSPLHF.

The chain recombines TRBV12-5 with TRBJ1-1; 7 bases match TRBD1. The CDR3 is 16 amino acids. Per germline, CDR1 LGHNT and CDR2 FRNRAP. The V gene end was trimmed by 0 bases and the J gene end by 3 bases; junction bases not matched to a gene: 7. CDR3 in amino acids: CASGLVLGRGDTEAFF. The CDR3 nucleotides are TGTGCTAGTGGTTTGGTACTCGGCAGGGGGGACACTGAAGCTTTCTTT.

The gene calls are TRBV7-8 and TRBJ1-6; 12 bases are shared with TRBD1. The CDR3 totals 15 residues. Per germline, CDR1 SGHVS and CDR2 FQNEAQ. V lost 6 bases, J lost 8 bases, and 5 bases stayed unmatched. CDR3 bases: TGTGCCAGCAGTGGCGGGACAGGGGGCTATTCACCCCTCCACTTT. It specifies CASSGGTGGYSPLHF.

The chain recombines TRBV5-1 with TRBJ1-2; 11 nucleotides align to TRBD1. The CDR3 contains 16 residues. Germline values: CDR1 SGHRS, CDR2 YFSETQ. J lost 0 bases, V lost 4 bases, and 5 bases had no gene match. DNA of the CDR3: TGCGCCAGCAGCGGAACGGGACAGGGGGCTAACTATGGCTACACCTTC. It is translated as CASSGTGQGANYGYTF.

The chain employs TRBV6-2 or TRBV6-3 and TRBJ2-1; TRBD2 matches 9 bases. The V and J ends lost 4 bases and 9 bases, in that order; junction bases with no gene match: 16. This CDR3 is 17 amino acids long. Looked up from germline, CDR1 is MNHEY and CDR2 is SVGEGT. The CDR3 nucleotides are TGTGCCAGCAGTTCCTATGGCCTAGCGGGGACCTTGGGTGAGCAGTTCTTC. Translated: CASSSYGLAGTLGEQFF.

V is TRBV9 and J is TRBJ2-5, with 8 bases matching TRBD1. Germline trimming cut 3 bases from V and 5 bases from J; bases unmatched to any gene: 6. The germline CDR1 and CDR2 sequences are SGDLS and YYNGEE. The CDR3 length is 14 residues. The CDR3 coding sequence is TGTGCCAGCAGCGAGACAGGGGCCAGGGAGACCCAGTACTTC. Protein product: CASSETGARETQYF.

V is TRBV7-9 and J is TRBJ2-5, with D unclear. In germline, CDR1 is SEHNR, CDR2 FQNEAQ (reference sequence). The CDR3 sequence is 14 residues long. With 1 base removed from V and 4 bases from J, the gap between germline ends came to 10 bases. The CDR3 is CASSLEGTGETQYF. Written as DNA, the CDR3 is TGTGCCAGCAGCTTAGAGGGAACCGGAGAGACCCAGTACTTC.

The CDR3 protein is CASSEGSPGSNQPQHF. The CDR3 nucleotides are TGTGCCAGCAGCGAAGGGTCCCCCGGTAGCAATCAGCCCCAGCATTTT. V and J are TRBV7-2 and TRBJ1-5; D is unresolved. Trimming stripped 5 bases from V and 0 bases from J, with 14 bases between. The germline CDR1 and CDR2 sequences are SGHTA and FQGNSA. This CDR3 is 16 amino acids long.

The rearrangement joins TRBV19 to TRBJ2-6, with D hard to call. The CDR3 is made up of 13 amino acids. Germline V gives CDR1 LNHDA, CDR2 SQIVND (reference sequence). Trimming took off 3 bases at V and 5 bases at J, with 5 bases between the two ends. In DNA, the CDR3 is TGTGCCAGTAGTATGGGCTGGGCCAACGTCCTGACTTTC. It codes for CASSMGWANVLTF.

The rearrangement uses TRBV6-5 and TRBJ1-5, with a weak D call TRBD1 (5 bases). CDR1 is MNHEY and CDR2 is SVGAGI in the germline V gene. This CDR3 is 15 amino acids long. V lost 7 bases to trimming and J lost 4 bases, with 17 bases between them. CDR3 nucleotide sequence: TGTGCCAGCAAACAACAGGTCCTTGGGAATCAGCCCCAGCATTTT. It codes for CASKQQVLGNQPQHF.

The chain carries TRBV12-3 or TRBV12-4 and TRBJ1-2; unclear D gene. This CDR3 has 13 amino acids. The V and J ends lost 3 bases and 3 bases respectively, with 8 bases between them. The CDR3 region has the DNA TGTGCCAGCAGTTTGGGCAGCTACTATGGCTACACCTTC. Encoded protein: CASSLGSYYGYTF.

The chain combines TRBV7-9 with TRBJ2-1; 8 bases match TRBD2. The length of the CDR3 is 15 residues. Germline-derived CDR1 and CDR2 are SEHNR and FQNEAQ (reference sequence). V lost 4 bases, J lost 6 bases, and 8 bases stayed unmatched. CDR3 nucleotides: TGTGCCAGCAGCTCAGCCCCACTAGCGGCCAATGAGCAGTTCTTC. This codes for CASSSAPLAANEQFF. The full variable domain, its missing parts supplied by reference TRBV7-9 and TRBJ2-1, is DTGVSQNPRHKITKRGQNVTFRCDPISEHNRLYWYRQTLGQGPEFLTYFQNEAQLEKSRLLSDRFSAERPKGSFSTLEIQRTEQGDSAMYLCASSSAPLAANEQFFGPGTRLTVL.